The rows below give T cell receptor beta chains drawn from one sample of a study of blood T cell repertoires in COVID-19. TCRdb's copy holds only in-frame clones and misses some; the assay was immunoSEQ multiplex PCR. In the table there are approximately 310,000 clones, around 86% of which are singletons. Sequences were obtained from PBMCs or T cells enriched from blood (not recorded which). The receptors stem from a man in his fifties or sixties who had recovered from COVID-19. Both conserved end residues are part of each CDR3. The D gene is left open where the match is weak. Size tells how often a clone was seen (once, few, many) or the class of an expanded clone, and some rows leave it out.

clone size,V gene,D gene,J gene,CDR3 protein,CDR3 DNA
.,TRBV18,.,TRBJ1-4,CASSPDSNEKLFF,TGTGCCAGCTCACCCGACAGTAATGAAAAACTGTTTTTT
.,TRBV15,.,TRBJ1-1,CATSRADSNTEAFF,TGTGCCACCAGCAGAGCTGACAGTAACACTGAAGCTTTCTTT
.,TRBV27,TRBD2,TRBJ2-2,CASSHYSGGGGTGELFF,TGTGCCAGCAGTCATTATAGCGGGGGGGGTGGCACCGGGGAGCTGTTTTTT
.,TRBV6-4,.,TRBJ2-1,CASSGVRASEQFF,TGTGCCAGCAGTGGTGTCCGAGCTAGTGAGCAGTTCTTC
once,TRBV5-1,.,TRBJ1-1,CASSLGSGPLVGAFF,TGCGCCAGCAGCTTGGGGTCAGGGCCTTTGGTTGGGGCTTTCTTT
.,TRBV25-1,.,TRBJ1-5,CASSERRNQPQHF,TGTGCCAGCAGTGAAAGGAGAAATCAGCCCCAGCATTTT
.,TRBV2,TRBD2,TRBJ2-2,CASSYVPGASGMVAGELFF,TGTGCCAGCAGTTACGTGCCAGGGGCTAGCGGGATGGTGGCCGGGGAGCTGTTTTTT
.,TRBV6-1,TRBD1,TRBJ1-4,CASSDIQGATNEKLFF,TGTGCCAGCAGTGACATACAGGGGGCTACTAATGAAAAACTGTTTTTT
once,TRBV4-2,.,TRBJ1-1,CASSQAESLMNTEAFF,TGTGCCAGCAGCCAAGCAGAATCCTTAATGAACACTGAAGCTTTCTTT
.,TRBV7-2,.,TRBJ1-5,CASSLRGEGQPQHF,TGTGCCAGCAGCTTACGTGGGGAGGGGCAGCCCCAGCATTTT
.,TRBV9,.,TRBJ1-1,CASSATGHRANTEAFF,TGTGCCAGCAGCGCAACAGGGCACCGGGCGAACACTGAAGCTTTCTTT
.,TRBV2,TRBD1,TRBJ1-5,CASIRDSNQPQHF,TGTGCCAGCATCCGGGACAGTAATCAGCCCCAGCATTTT
.,TRBV7-9,.,TRBJ2-5,CASSVTEETQYF,TGTGCCAGCAGCGTCACAGAAGAGACCCAGTACTTC
.,TRBV9,TRBD2,TRBJ2-5,CASSPRLAGTQETQYF,TGTGCCAGCAGCCCCCGACTAGCGGGGACCCAAGAGACCCAGTACTTC
.,TRBV9,TRBD2,TRBJ2-3,CASSGPGLVTDTQYF,TGTGCCAGCAGCGGGCCGGGACTAGTCACAGATACGCAGTATTTT
.,TRBV2,TRBD2,TRBJ2-3,CASTQTSGSLTDTQYF,TGTGCCAGCACTCAGACTAGCGGGAGTTTGACAGATACGCAGTATTTT
.,TRBV28,.,TRBJ1-1,CASSLSGAGNTEAFF,TGTGCCAGCAGTCTCTCAGGGGCCGGGAACACTGAAGCTTTCTTT
.,TRBV19,.,TRBJ2-5,CASSIDRGSRETQYF,TGTGCCAGTAGTATAGATCGAGGGAGCCGGGAGACCCAGTACTTC
.,TRBV2,.,TRBJ1-1,CASRPGEGSTEAFF,TGTGCCAGCAGACCCGGGGAGGGGAGCACTGAAGCTTTCTTT
.,TRBV2,TRBD1,TRBJ1-1,CASRGGQGALNTEAFF,TGTGCCAGCAGGGGGGGACAGGGGGCATTGAACACTGAAGCTTTCTTT
once,TRBV12-3/TRBV12-4,.,TRBJ2-2,CASSKLATGELFF,TGTGCCAGCAGTAAACTCGCCACCGGGGAGCTGTTTTTT
.,TRBV7-3,TRBD1,TRBJ2-7,CASSRSGQGDEQYF,TGTGCCAGCAGCAGGTCGGGACAGGGAGACGAGCAGTACTTC
.,TRBV28,.,TRBJ2-3,CASSRQTSTGTQYF,TGTGCCAGCAGCCGACAAACTAGCACCGGTACGCAGTATTTT
.,TRBV5-1,TRBD1,TRBJ1-4,CASSPTGTGNEKLFF,TGCGCCAGCAGCCCCACCGGGACAGGGAATGAAAAACTGTTTTTT
.,TRBV25-1,.,TRBJ1-6,CASSEAGLMNSPLHF,TGTGCCAGCAGTGAGGCAGGGCTAATGAATTCACCCCTCCACTTT
.,TRBV7-2,TRBD2,TRBJ2-3,CASSLAGTRNSDTQYF,TGTGCCAGCAGCTTAGCAGGGACTAGAAACTCAGATACGCAGTATTTT
.,TRBV19,.,TRBJ2-1,CASKFALARNEQFF,TGTGCCAGTAAATTCGCGCTAGCCCGCAATGAGCAGTTCTTC
.,TRBV7-3,.,TRBJ2-7,CASSLAASYEQYF,TGTGCCAGCAGCTTAGCGGCTTCCTACGAGCAGTACTTC
once,TRBV7-2,TRBD2,TRBJ2-7,CASSLQRETYEQYF,TGTGCCAGCAGCCTCCAGCGGGAGACCTACGAGCAGTACTTC
.,TRBV7-2,TRBD1,TRBJ1-1,CASADRAGYTEAFF,TGTGCCAGCGCAGACAGGGCTGGATACACTGAAGCTTTCTTT
.,TRBV9,TRBD1,TRBJ1-5,CASSVGQGSSNQPQHF,TGTGCCAGCAGCGTGGGACAGGGTTCGAGCAATCAGCCCCAGCATTTT
.,TRBV19,TRBD1,TRBJ1-4,CASSIGYQGANEKLFF,TGTGCCAGTAGTATTGGTTATCAGGGGGCTAATGAAAAACTGTTTTTT
once,TRBV5-1,.,TRBJ2-7,CASSPQAGLGNEQYF,TGCGCCAGCAGCCCTCAGGCGGGATTGGGAAACGAGCAGTACTTC
.,TRBV19,TRBD1,TRBJ2-4,CASSMSGSDRGDIQYF,TGTGCCAGTAGTATGTCGGGATCGGACAGGGGTGACATTCAGTACTTC
.,TRBV24-1,.,TRBJ2-7,CATIGGGPYF,TGTGCCACCATTGGCGGAGGGCCGTACTTC
.,TRBV30,.,TRBJ1-2,CAWRGSNREGYGYTF,TGTGCCTGGAGAGGGAGTAACAGGGAGGGCTATGGCTACACCTTC
.,TRBV15,TRBD2,TRBJ2-1,CATSRAGLDFEQFF,TGTGCCACCAGCAGAGCTGGACTAGACTTTGAGCAGTTCTTC
.,TRBV2,TRBD1,TRBJ2-5,CANKGQAGETQYF,TGTGCCAACAAAGGACAGGCGGGAGAGACCCAGTACTTC
.,TRBV29-1,TRBD1,TRBJ1-5,CSVVTGGRDQPQHF,TGCAGCGTTGTGACAGGGGGCCGAGATCAGCCCCAGCATTTT
.,TRBV15,.,TRBJ1-4,CATSRDRGAEKLFF,TGTGCCACCAGCAGAGATCGGGGGGCTGAAAAACTGTTTTTT
.,TRBV30,.,TRBJ1-4,CAWSVGQGIEKLFF,TGTGCCTGGAGTGTAGGGCAGGGGATTGAAAAACTGTTTTTT
.,TRBV7-2,TRBD1,TRBJ2-3,CASRRDSSSTDTQYF,TGTGCCAGCAGACGGGACAGCTCTAGCACAGATACGCAGTATTTT
.,TRBV7-9,TRBD2,TRBJ2-7,CASSLSLAGVGEQYF,TGTGCCAGCAGCTTATCGCTAGCGGGAGTTGGCGAGCAGTACTTC
.,TRBV28,TRBD2,TRBJ2-7,CASSFSSGSYEQYF,TGTGCCAGCAGTTTTTCTAGCGGTTCCTACGAGCAGTACTTC
.,TRBV3-1/TRBV3-2,.,TRBJ2-7,CASSQVGSSYEQYF,TGTGCCAGCAGCCAAGTGGGCAGTTCCTACGAGCAGTACTTC
.,TRBV7-2,TRBD1,TRBJ2-2,CASSTGQGAITNTGELFF,TGTGCCAGCAGCACCGGACAGGGGGCTATAACGAACACCGGGGAGCTGTTTTTT
.,TRBV28,.,TRBJ2-7,CASSLSYSTYEQYF,TGTGCCAGCAGTTTATCGTACAGCACCTACGAGCAGTACTTC
.,TRBV19,.,TRBJ1-2,CASRKQGLGYGYTF,TGTGCCAGTAGGAAACAGGGTCTTGGCTATGGCTACACCTTC
.,TRBV6-5,.,TRBJ1-5,CASTPLGGQPQHF,TGTGCCAGCACCCCCCTGGGGGGTCAGCCCCAGCATTTT
.,TRBV18,.,TRBJ1-4,CASSPGRASNEKLFF,TGTGCCAGCTCACCCGGCAGGGCAAGTAATGAAAAACTGTTTTTT
.,TRBV6-5,.,TRBJ2-5,CASSYDRETQYF,TGTGCCAGCAGTTACGACAGAGAGACCCAGTACTTC
.,TRBV5-1,TRBD1,TRBJ2-7,CASSLWKRTGALSYEQYF,TGCGCCAGCAGCTTGTGGAAACGGACAGGGGCCCTATCCTACGAGCAGTACTTC
.,TRBV5-1,TRBD1,TRBJ2-7,CASSLGGGTGTHEQYF,TGCGCCAGCAGCTTGGGAGGAGGGACAGGGACCCACGAGCAGTACTTC
few,TRBV7-2,TRBD2,TRBJ2-3,CASSWPGTSGRVMTDTQYF,TGTGCCAGCAGCTGGCCCGGGACTAGCGGGAGGGTAATGACAGATACGCAGTATTTT
.,TRBV10-2,.,TRBJ2-3,CASSDWVSGRTDTQYF,TGCGCCAGCAGTGACTGGGTGAGCGGACGCACAGATACGCAGTATTTT